Below are 10 T cell receptor beta chains sequenced from a single sample in a study of beta chain features in type 1 diabetes. As every portion of the isolated RNA was reverse transcribed, the sequencing read expressed TCRB transcripts. Sequenced by immunoSEQ multiplex PCR; TCRdb stores in-frame clones only, minus some. The table has roughly 500,000 clones, over 9.5% seen once; the top ten hold more than 0.045%. Sequenced sample: naive CD4+ T cells from blood. The receptors here all came from a woman aged 18-29 years in good health.

The chain employs TRBV10-3 and TRBJ2-7; 9 bases line up with TRBD1. This CDR3 spans 13 amino acids. J gave up 2 bases and V 6 bases, and 2 bases lay outside the gene matches. Per the germline V gene, CDR1 is ENHRY and CDR2 is SYGVKD. The CDR3: CAIRGQGTYEQYF. DNA for the CDR3: TGTGCCATCAGAGGACAGGGGACCTACGAGCAGTACTTC.

There are a few counts of this clone. The V and J genes are TRBV29-1 and TRBJ2-2, with D perhaps being TRBD1 or TRBD2 (5 bases each). CDR1 is SQVTM, CDR2 ANQGSEA, per germline. Between the trimmed V and J ends, which lost 1 base and 5 bases, there was a span of 14 bases. The CDR3 runs to 15 residues. CDR3 DNA: TGCAGCGTTGAAGGAACCGGGACCGGGACCGGGGAGCTGTTTTTT. It codes for CSVEGTGTGTGELFF.

This clone has a handful of counts. The chain joins TRBV6-5 to TRBJ2-5; 10 bases match TRBD1. The junction had 13 bases not matched to a gene; V was cut back by 11 bases and J by 7 bases. The CDR3 covers 14 residues. Germline V gene lookup returns CDR1 MNHEY and CDR2 SVGAGI. CDR3 DNA sequence: TGTGCCTCCAGGGCCGGGACAGGGGAAGGGACCCAGTACTTC. This encodes CASRAGTGEGTQYF.

This clone was counted only a few times. This chain joins TRBV7-9 and TRBJ1-1; tentative D call: TRBD1 (6 bases). Germline V gene lookup returns CDR1 SEHNR and CDR2 FQNEAQ (reference sequence). This CDR3 has 14 residues. Trimming took 5 bases from V and 3 from J, leaving 13 bases between them. The chain's CDR3 is CASSPNQGYTEAFF. CDR3 DNA sequence: TGTGCCAGCAGCCCCAACCAGGGGTACACTGAAGCTTTCTTT.

The V gene is TRBV5-6, the J gene TRBJ1-2; D is unclear. CDR3 length: 12 amino acids. Germline CDR1 reads SGHDT; CDR2 reads YYEEEE. V was clipped by 4 bases and J by 9 bases, with 13 bases between them. The CDR3 loop reads CASSLRAISYTF. In nucleotides, the CDR3 is TGTGCCAGCAGCCTCCGGGCCATAAGCTACACCTTC.

The chain employs TRBV6-1 and TRBJ1-5; D is possibly TRBD1 (5 bases). Germline CDR1 and CDR2: MNHNS and SASEGT. The CDR3 totals 14 residues. Trimming cost V 6 bases and J 4 bases, with 13 bases left between them. CDR3 amino acids: CASSTPRGNQPQHF. CDR3 DNA: TGTGCCAGCAGCACACCTCGGGGGAATCAGCCCCAGCATTTT.

The chain uses TRBV7-2 and TRBJ2-7; unclear D gene. CDR1 is SGHTA, CDR2 FQGNSA, per germline. This CDR3 has 14 amino acids. The V gene lost 3 bases and the J gene lost 0 bases, with 9 bases spanning the gap. The CDR3 DNA reads TGTGCCAGCAGCTTCCAACCAAGCTCCTACGAGCAGTACTTC. As protein: CASSFQPSSYEQYF.

J is TRBJ2-7 and V is TRBV9, with TRBD2 matching 8 bases. The length of the CDR3 is 15 residues. CDR1 and CDR2 from the germline V gene are SGDLS and YYNGEE. With 4 bases clipped from V and 2 bases from J, the junction kept 8 bases outside the gene matches. The CDR3 region has the DNA TGTGCCAGCAGCCCTGAGCGGGGGATTACCTACGAGCAGTACTTC. Its translation: CASSPERGITYEQYF.

The CDR3 DNA reads TGTGCCAGCACCTTGTCCTCTGGGGCCAACGTCCTGACTTTC. It codes for CASTLSSGANVLTF. V gene TRBV28 combines with J gene TRBJ2-6, with D unresolved. Germline V CDR1 and CDR2: MDHEN, SYDVKM. Between the trimmed V and J ends, which lost 7 bases and 0 bases, there was a span of 7 bases. The CDR3 loop spans 14 amino acids.

V is TRBV7-3 and J is TRBJ2-3, with D possibly being TRBD1 (5 bases). The CDR3 loop spans 14 amino acids. V was shortened by 1 base and J by 6 bases, with 11 bases between the two germline ends. The germline gives CDR1 SGHTA, CDR2 FQGTGA. CDR3 amino acids: CASSLISQGDTQYF. For the CDR3, the DNA is TGTGCCAGCAGCTTAATCTCCCAGGGCGATACGCAGTATTTT.